Given below is one TCR beta chain in context. The data stem from a study of blood T cell repertoires in COVID-19. Looking at the study overall: PBMCs, B-cell-depleted T cells, or T cells provided the cDNA or gDNA that made up the material.

The CDR3 runs to 13 residues. Germline V lookup: CDR1 KGHSH, CDR2 LQKENI. The V end was cut by 5 bases, the J end by 7 bases, with 11 bases between. Methods used by the authors: Amplified reference gene primers provided the basis for estimating nucleated cell counts. Data came from immunoSEQ multiplex PCR; TCRdb stores just in-frame clones and leaves some out. V and J calls plus clone size are reproduced from that table; the DNA served to infer D and trimming. Of 90,000 to 130,000 clones listed, 88% are singletons. The V and J genes are TRBV18 and TRBJ1-4; D is perhaps TRBD1 (6 bases). The source of this sequence is a human donor in a cohort sampled during active COVID-19. The sample consisted of peripheral blood. Written as DNA, the CDR3 is TGTGCCAGCTCAACAGGGAGGGGTGAAAAACTGTTTTTT. Its translation: CASSTGRGEKLFF. Using reference TRBV18 and TRBJ1-4 for the parts outside the CDR3, the full variable domain is NAGVMQNPRHLVRRRGQEARLRCSPMKGHSHVYWYRQLPEEGLKFMVYLQKENIIDESGMPKERFSAEFPKEGPSILRIQQVVRGDSAAYFCASSTGRGEKLFFGSGTQLSVL.